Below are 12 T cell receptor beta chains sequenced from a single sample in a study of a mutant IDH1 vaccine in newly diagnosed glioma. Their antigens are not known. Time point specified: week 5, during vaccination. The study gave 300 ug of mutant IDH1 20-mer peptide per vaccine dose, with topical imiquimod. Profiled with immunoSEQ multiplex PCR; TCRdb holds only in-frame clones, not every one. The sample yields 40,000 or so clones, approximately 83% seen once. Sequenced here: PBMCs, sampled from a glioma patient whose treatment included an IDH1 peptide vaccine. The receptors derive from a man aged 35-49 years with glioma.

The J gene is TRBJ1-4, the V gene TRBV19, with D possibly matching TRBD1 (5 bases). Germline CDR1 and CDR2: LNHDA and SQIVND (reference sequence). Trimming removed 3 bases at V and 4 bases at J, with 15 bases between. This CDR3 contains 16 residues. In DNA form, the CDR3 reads TGTGCCAGTAGTATCGGGGCTGGGAAGAGTAATGAAAAACTGTTTTTT. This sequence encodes CASSIGAGKSNEKLFF. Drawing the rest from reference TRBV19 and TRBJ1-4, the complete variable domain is DGGITQSPKYLFRKEGQNVTLSCEQNLNHDAMYWYRQDPGQGLRLIYYSQIVNDFQKGDIAEGYSVSREKKESFPLTVTSAQKNPTAFYLCASSIGAGKSNEKLFFGSGTQLSVL.

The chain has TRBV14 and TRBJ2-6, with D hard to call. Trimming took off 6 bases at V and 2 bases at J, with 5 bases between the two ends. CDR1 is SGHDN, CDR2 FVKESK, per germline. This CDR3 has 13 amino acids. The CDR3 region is CASRSTGANVLTF. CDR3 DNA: TGTGCCAGCAGAAGTACTGGGGCCAACGTCCTGACTTTC.

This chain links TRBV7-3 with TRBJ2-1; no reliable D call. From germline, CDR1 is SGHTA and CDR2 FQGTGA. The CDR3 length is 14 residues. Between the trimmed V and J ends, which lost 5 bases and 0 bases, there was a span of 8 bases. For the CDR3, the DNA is TGTGCCAGCAGCGTCCGCGGCTCCTACAATGAGCAGTTCTTC. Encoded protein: CASSVRGSYNEQFF.

For the CDR3, the DNA is TGTGCTAGTGGTTCAAGACAGGGGAGGACCGGGGAGCTGTTTTTT. Translating it yields CASGSRQGRTGELFF. The rearrangement uses TRBV12-5 and TRBJ2-2; 8 nucleotides align to TRBD1. CDR3 length: 15 residues. Trimming took 4 bases from V and 5 from J; bases not matched to a gene: 6. Germline CDR1 and CDR2: LGHNT and FRNRAP. Supplemented by reference TRBV12-5 and TRBJ2-2, the full variable domain reads DARVTQTPRHKVTEMGQEVTMRCQPILGHNTVFWYRQTMMQGLELLAYFRNRAPLDDSGMPKDRFSAEMPDATLATLKIQPSEPRDSAVYFCASGSRQGRTGELFFGEGSRLTVL.

The CDR3 DNA follows: TGTGCCAGCTCACCAGCCCCGGACAGGTCCGAGCAGTACTTC. Translating it yields CASSPAPDRSEQYF. The chain employs TRBV18 and TRBJ2-7; 7 bases match TRBD1. The CDR3 spans 14 residues. Germline CDR1 reads KGHSH; CDR2 reads LQKENI. V lost 2 bases and J lost 6; bases outside the gene matches: 7.

In DNA, the CDR3 is TGTGCCAGCAGTTCGGGGAGCTCCTACAATGAGCAGTTCTTC. It specifies CASSSGSSYNEQFF. The gene calls are TRBV28 and TRBJ2-1; tentative D call: TRBD2 (5 bases). In germline, CDR1 is MDHEN, CDR2 SYDVKM. This CDR3 spans 14 amino acids. Between the trimmed V and J ends, which lost 4 bases and 0 bases, there was a span of 7 bases.

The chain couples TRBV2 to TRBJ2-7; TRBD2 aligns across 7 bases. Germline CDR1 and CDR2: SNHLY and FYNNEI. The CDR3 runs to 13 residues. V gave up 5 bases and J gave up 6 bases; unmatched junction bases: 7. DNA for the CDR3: TGTGCCAGCAGTCGGATTCCGGGGGGCGAGCAGTACTTC. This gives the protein CASSRIPGGEQYF.

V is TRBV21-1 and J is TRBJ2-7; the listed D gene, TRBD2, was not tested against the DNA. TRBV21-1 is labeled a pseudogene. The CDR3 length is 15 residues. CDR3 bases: TGTGCCAGCAGCAAAGACGTAGCGGGAAAGTACGAGCAGTACTTC. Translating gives CASSKDVAGKYEQYF.

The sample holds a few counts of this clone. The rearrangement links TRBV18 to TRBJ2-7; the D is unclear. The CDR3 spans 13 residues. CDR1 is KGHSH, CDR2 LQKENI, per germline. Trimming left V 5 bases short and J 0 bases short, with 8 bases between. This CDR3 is CASSSVSSYEQYF. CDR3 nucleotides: TGTGCCAGCTCAAGCGTGAGCTCCTACGAGCAGTACTTC.

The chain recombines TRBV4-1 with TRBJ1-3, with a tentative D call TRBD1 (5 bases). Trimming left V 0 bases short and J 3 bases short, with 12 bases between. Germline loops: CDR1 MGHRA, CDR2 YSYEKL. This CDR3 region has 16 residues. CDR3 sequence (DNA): TGCGCCAGCAGCCAAGAGCCCACAGGATTTGGAAACACCATATATTTT. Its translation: CASSQEPTGFGNTIYF.

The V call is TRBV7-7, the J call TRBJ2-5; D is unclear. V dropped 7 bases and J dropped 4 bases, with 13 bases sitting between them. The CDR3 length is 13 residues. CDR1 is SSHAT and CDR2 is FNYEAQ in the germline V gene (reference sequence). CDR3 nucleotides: TGTGCCAGCACTCCGAGCCAGAGAGAGACCCAGTACTTC. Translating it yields CASTPSQRETQYF.

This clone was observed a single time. The CDR3 reads CAIAGGTVGNQPQHF. DNA for the CDR3: TGTGCCATCGCGGGAGGGACAGTGGGCAATCAGCCCCAGCATTTT. The chain links TRBV10-3 to TRBJ1-5; 7 bases fit TRBD1. V lost 8 bases to trimming and J lost 2 bases; unmatched junction nucleotides: 9. Germline assignment: CDR1 ENHRY and CDR2 SYGVKD. The CDR3 runs to 15 residues.